These 26 T cell receptor beta chains share one sample of origin, sequenced in a study of CD8 T cell repertoires and HIV-1 epitope variants. Method: immunoSEQ multiplex PCR; TCRdb's copy keeps in-frame clones and lacks some. Of under 100,000 clones listed, just under 75% are singletons. The specimen was uncultured baseline CD8+ T cells from peripheral blood mononuclear cells (PBMCs). The receptors were sampled from a male donor with HIV.

This sequence joins TRBV27 and TRBJ2-7; D is unresolved. Germline V lookup: CDR1 MNHEY, CDR2 SMNVEV (reference sequence). This CDR3 has 15 amino acids. V lost 10 bases and J lost 1, with 20 bases in between. The CDR3 DNA reads as TGTGCCACCTCGTATCTAGGGCGAGCGTCCTACGAGCAGTACTTC. Translated: CATSYLGRASYEQYF.

The V and J genes are TRBV4-2 and TRBJ1-2, with a weak D call TRBD1 (6 bases). The germline gives CDR1 LGHNA, CDR2 YNFKEQ. The CDR3 runs to 15 residues. Trimming stripped 4 bases from V and 4 bases from J, with 16 bases between. The CDR3 DNA is TGTGCCAGCAGCCGAGACCGGACAGCTGTCTATGGCTACACCTTC. Residues: CASSRDRTAVYGYTF.

This chain connects TRBV5-5 to TRBJ1-1, with unresolved D. This CDR3 has 14 residues. Germline V gene sequence: CDR1 SGHKS, CDR2 YYEKEE (reference sequence). V was trimmed by 1 base and J by 4 bases, leaving 11 bases between them. CDR3 bases: TGTGCCAGCAGCTTGTTTGGGGTGCGCACTGAAGCTTTCTTT. It is translated as CASSLFGVRTEAFF.

J is TRBJ2-3 and V is TRBV7-9, with 11 nucleotides matching TRBD2. The CDR3 covers 16 residues. Trimming removed 5 bases from V and 1 base from J; junction bases left unmatched: 5. Germline-derived CDR1 and CDR2 are SEHNR and FQNEAQ (reference sequence). CDR3 in DNA: TGTGCCAGCAGCACGGGACTAGCGGACCGCACAGATACGCAGTATTTT. Protein: CASSTGLADRTDTQYF.

The rearrangement uses TRBV15 and TRBJ1-1, with 9 bases fitting TRBD1. Trimming took 3 bases from V and 1 from J; bases not matched to a gene: 0. Germline lookup yields CDR1 LNHNV and CDR2 YYDKDF (reference sequence). The CDR3 covers 14 residues. The CDR3 protein is CATSRGQGNTEAFF. The CDR3 DNA reads as TGTGCCACCAGCAGGGGACAGGGGAACACTGAAGCTTTCTTT.

The chain links TRBV9 to TRBJ2-7, with 9 bases lining up with TRBD2. This CDR3 comprises 17 residues. J gave up 2 bases and V 4 bases, and 13 bases lay outside the gene matches. Germline V gene sequence: CDR1 SGDLS, CDR2 YYNGEE. CDR3 protein: CASSRGGGGQHPYEQYF. As DNA, the CDR3 is TGTGCCAGCAGCCGAGGCGGGGGGGGACAGCACCCCTACGAGCAGTACTTC.

The rearrangement joins TRBV7-2 to TRBJ1-3; tentatively, D is TRBD1 (5 bases). The germline V and J ends were trimmed by 2 bases and 1 base, with 6 bases remaining between them. The CDR3 runs to 14 residues. CDR1 and CDR2 (germline): SGHTA, FQGNSA. The CDR3: CASSLRGSGNTIYF. For the CDR3, the DNA is TGTGCCAGCAGCTTAAGGGGATCTGGAAACACCATATATTTT.

The rearrangement links TRBV5-1 to TRBJ1-1; TRBD1 might be the D (5 bases). Germline CDR1 SGHRS, CDR2 YFSETQ. The CDR3 is made up of 13 amino acids. Trimming stripped 0 bases from V and 6 bases from J, with 9 bases between. Written as DNA, the CDR3 is TGCGCCAGCAGCTTGGCCGCAGGGCCTGAAGCTTTCTTT. Translation gives CASSLAAGPEAFF.

The rearrangement uses TRBV29-1 and TRBJ2-7, with D perhaps TRBD1 or TRBD2 (5 bases each). Trimming shortened V by 2 bases and J by 5 bases, and 13 bases separated the two germline ends. The CDR3 is made up of 13 amino acids. Germline CDR1 is SQVTM and CDR2 is ANQGSEA. As DNA, the CDR3 is TGCAGCGTTGAATTTGTGTGGGGACACGAGCAGTACTTC. This sequence encodes CSVEFVWGHEQYF.

The V call is TRBV29-1, the J call TRBJ1-2; 10 bases fit TRBD1. J was trimmed by 8 bases and V by 3 bases; bases with no gene match: 9. Germline V gene data show CDR1 as SQVTM and CDR2 as ANQGSEA. The CDR3 length is 14 residues. The CDR3 sequence: CSVEPLDRGRGYTF. For the CDR3, the DNA is TGCAGCGTTGAGCCTCTAGACAGGGGGCGGGGCTACACCTTC.

The rearrangement links TRBV6-5 to TRBJ2-7, with a possible D match to TRBD1 (6 bases). V lost 7 bases to trimming and J lost 1 base, with 11 bases between them. The CDR3 spans 13 residues. Germline V gene data show CDR1 as MNHEY and CDR2 as SVGAGI. CDR3 residues: CASNTGKSYEQYF. DNA of the CDR3: TGTGCCAGCAATACAGGGAAGTCCTACGAGCAGTACTTC.

This clone turned up a few times. The genes are TRBV28 and TRBJ1-1; D unclear. V gave up 7 bases and J gave up 0 bases, with 3 bases separating them. The CDR3 runs 11 residues. Germline V lookup: CDR1 MDHEN, CDR2 SYDVKM. CDR3 sequence reads: CASTMNTEAFF. The CDR3 DNA is TGTGCCAGCACCATGAACACTGAAGCTTTCTTT.

The chain combines TRBV28 with TRBJ2-7, with 8 bases aligning to TRBD2. CDR3 length: 15 residues. V lost 6 bases, J lost 4 bases, and 11 bases stayed unmatched. From germline, CDR1 is MDHEN and CDR2 SYDVKM. The CDR3 sequence is CASSPEAGATYEQYF. The CDR3 nucleotides read TGTGCCAGCAGCCCTGAAGCGGGAGCGACGTACGAGCAGTACTTC.

V gene TRBV30 combines with J gene TRBJ1-2; D unresolved. Germline lookup yields CDR1 GTSNPN and CDR2 SVGIG (reference sequence). V gave up 3 bases and J gave up 0 bases, with 11 bases separating them. This CDR3 has 14 amino acids. DNA for the CDR3: TGTGCCTGGAGCCCGAAATCAGCTAACTATGGCTACACCTTC. Protein product: CAWSPKSANYGYTF.

This chain joins TRBV4-1 and TRBJ2-7; D is undetermined. V was trimmed by 1 base and J by 0 bases, leaving 13 bases between them. CDR3 length: 16 residues. Germline V lookup: CDR1 MGHRA, CDR2 YSYEKL. CDR3 residues: CASSQAHTLDSYEQYF. In DNA, the CDR3 is TGCGCCAGCAGCCAAGCCCATACCCTAGACTCCTACGAGCAGTACTTC.

CDR3 protein: CASSSGGGGQFF. The CDR3 nucleotides are TGTGCCAGCAGCTCCGGGGGGGGAGGTCAGTTCTTC. The rearrangement links TRBV11-2 to TRBJ2-1; 8 nucleotides line up with TRBD2. The CDR3 has 12 residues. Unmatched junction bases numbered 6, after V lost 4 bases and J lost 13 bases. Germline lookup yields CDR1 SGHAT and CDR2 FQNNGV.

The rearrangement links TRBV5-4 to TRBJ2-5; D ambiguous. Germline CDR1 and CDR2: SGHNT and YYREEE (reference sequence). Trimming took off 2 bases at V and 5 bases at J, with 7 bases between the two ends. CDR3 length: 12 residues. The CDR3 is CASSFIGETQYF. The CDR3, as DNA: TGTGCCAGCAGCTTTATTGGGGAGACCCAGTACTTC. The full variable domain, rest sourced from reference TRBV5-4 and TRBJ2-5, is ETGVTQSPTHLIKTRGQQVTLRCSSQSGHNTVSWYQQALGQGPQFIFQYYREEENGRGNFPPRFSGLQFPNYSSELNVNALELDDSALYLCASSFIGETQYFGPGTRLLVL.

The rearrangement uses TRBV10-3 and TRBJ2-7, with a weak D call TRBD2 (5 bases). Trimming removed 6 bases at V and 2 bases at J, with 17 bases between. CDR1 and CDR2 from the germline V gene are ENHRY and SYGVKD. The CDR3 contains 15 residues. In nucleotides, the CDR3 is TGTGCCATCAGGGAAAATCGAGCGGAACCCTACGAGCAGTACTTC. This sequence encodes CAIRENRAEPYEQYF.

The chain is built from TRBV7-9 and TRBJ2-3; 11 bases are shared with TRBD2. The length of the CDR3 is 16 residues. J was trimmed by 4 bases and V by 5 bases; bases with no gene match: 8. Germline-derived CDR1 and CDR2 are SEHNR and FQNEAQ (reference sequence). The CDR3, as DNA: TGTGCCAGCAGCGGAATGACTAGCGGGACTCCAGATACGCAGTATTTT. It yields the protein CASSGMTSGTPDTQYF.

The DNA for the CDR3 is TGTGCCAGCAGCTTAGTGGGAGAGACCCAGTACTTC. This translates into CASSLVGETQYF. V gene TRBV7-9 combines with J gene TRBJ2-5; D is unclear. V dropped 1 base and J dropped 4 bases, with 4 bases sitting between them. The germline CDR1 and CDR2 sequences are SEHNR and FQNEAQ (reference sequence). The CDR3 is 12 residues long. Combining the CDR3 with reference TRBV7-9 and TRBJ2-5 gives the whole variable domain DTGVSQNPRHKITKRGQNVTFRCDPISEHNRLYWYRQTLGQGPEFLTYFQNEAQLEKSRLLSDRFSAERPKGSFSTLEIQRTEQGDSAMYLCASSLVGETQYFGPGTRLLVL.

In its sample, this clone was seen many times. This chain joins TRBV6-5 and TRBJ1-1; D not certain. Trimming took 0 bases from V and 4 from J, leaving 9 bases between them. This CDR3 region has 14 residues. Germline CDR1 MNHEY, CDR2 SVGAGI. The CDR3 region has the DNA TGTGCCAGCAGTTACTCGGCAGAAATCACTGAAGCTTTCTTT. Its protein product is CASSYSAEITEAFF.

The CDR3 loop is CASSLSGRTGETQYF. In nucleotides, the CDR3 is TGTGCCAGCAGCTTATCGGGGCGGACTGGAGAGACCCAGTACTTC. V and J are TRBV7-7 and TRBJ2-5; D is possibly TRBD1 or TRBD2 (5 bases each). V dropped 2 bases and J dropped 4 bases, with 14 bases sitting between them. The CDR3 covers 15 residues. Germline lookup yields CDR1 SSHAT and CDR2 FNYEAQ (reference sequence).

The chain carries TRBV13 and TRBJ2-3; D possibly corresponds to TRBD2 (5 bases). From germline, CDR1 is PRHDT and CDR2 FYEKMQ (reference sequence). Trimming shortened V by 5 bases and J by 4 bases, and 13 bases separated the two germline ends. CDR3 size: 14 residues. The chain's CDR3 is CASSRTGLADTQYF. The CDR3 bases are TGTGCCAGCAGCCGGACTGGTTTGGCAGATACGCAGTATTTT.

The chain joins TRBV7-2 to TRBJ1-1; D remains ambiguous. Germline CDR1 reads SGHTA; CDR2 reads FQGNSA. The V and J ends lost 1 base and 1 base respectively, with 7 bases between them. This CDR3 has 14 amino acids. The chain's CDR3 is CASSLEPTNTEAFF. The CDR3 nucleotides read TGTGCCAGCAGCTTAGAGCCAACGAACACTGAAGCTTTCTTT.

This clone was counted between two and nine times. The chain couples TRBV4-2 to TRBJ1-1, with 8 positions matching TRBD1. Per germline, CDR1 LGHNA and CDR2 YNFKEQ. J gave up 1 base and V 7 bases, and 5 bases lay outside the gene matches. CDR3 length: 14 amino acids. The CDR3: CASTIGTGNTEAFF. The CDR3 nucleotides are TGTGCCAGCACTATCGGGACAGGGAACACTGAAGCTTTCTTT.

The chain links TRBV15 to TRBJ2-3; no firm D call. The germline gives CDR1 LNHNV, CDR2 YYDKDF (reference sequence). This CDR3 spans 14 amino acids. The ends were cut back, 2 bases at V and 2 bases at J, with 8 bases in the middle. As DNA, the CDR3 is TGTGCCACCAGCAGACCCTGGTCCACAGATACGCAGTATTTT. Amino acid sequence: CATSRPWSTDTQYF.